Presented here are 23 T cell receptor beta chains from one specimen sequenced in a study of T cell responses to AZD1222 COVID-19 vaccine. Some clones are missing from TCRdb's copy, which holds only in-frame ones; the method was immunoSEQ multiplex PCR. Here the sample spans 120,000 or so clones, approximately 85% being singletons. The material was peripheral blood, obtained on day 0 of MenACWY control vaccination. Every receptor here comes from an adult in good health.

The rearrangement links TRBV27 to TRBJ1-2, with unresolved D. The CDR3 runs 13 residues. Germline assignment: CDR1 MNHEY and CDR2 SMNVEV (reference sequence). V was cut by 5 bases and J by 0 bases, with 7 bases left in between. The CDR3 nucleotides read TGTGCCAGCAGTCCCCAGCCTAACTATGGCTACACCTTC. It encodes CASSPQPNYGYTF.

The gene calls are TRBV30 and TRBJ1-1, with D tentatively TRBD1 (6 bases). Germline V lookup: CDR1 GTSNPN, CDR2 SVGIG (reference sequence). This CDR3 is built from 13 residues. The V and J ends lost 0 bases and 8 bases respectively, with 13 bases between them. CDR3 sequence reads: CAWSVRGGDEAFF. The CDR3, as DNA: TGTGCCTGGAGTGTACGCGGGGGCGACGAAGCTTTCTTT.

The chain has TRBV5-1 and TRBJ2-7, with D perhaps TRBD1 or TRBD2 (5 bases each). V lost 0 bases, J lost 2 bases, and 9 bases lay in between. Germline V gives CDR1 SGHRS, CDR2 YFSETQ. The CDR3 covers 14 residues. CDR3 nucleotides: TGCGCCAGCAGCTTGGTAAGGGGAGCCTACGAGCAGTACTTC. This gives the protein CASSLVRGAYEQYF.

This clone showed up just once. The CDR3 DNA reads TGTGCCAGCCGAGGGACCGCACCCTACGAGCAGTACTTC. Translation: CASRGTAPYEQYF. The chain has TRBV27 and TRBJ2-7; TRBD1 or TRBD2 may be the D gene (5 bases each). Germline values: CDR1 MNHEY, CDR2 SMNVEV (reference sequence). The V and J ends lost 8 bases and 2 bases respectively, with 13 bases between them. This CDR3 region has 13 residues.

This clone has just one count. The chain carries TRBV29-1 and TRBJ1-2, with unresolved D. Trimming removed 7 bases at V and 7 bases at J, with 19 bases between. Germline assignment: CDR1 SQVTM and CDR2 ANQGSEA. There are 13 residues in the CDR3. The CDR3 DNA reads as TGCAGCGACCAGGAAAAAGGATACTCTGGCTACACCTTC. Translating gives CSDQEKGYSGYTF. The variable domain in full, completed from reference TRBV29-1 and TRBJ1-2, reads SAVISQKPSRDICQRGTSLTIQCQVDSQVTMMFWYRQQPGQSLTLIATANQGSEATYESGFVIDKFPISRPNLTFSTLTVSNMSPEDSSIYLCSDQEKGYSGYTFGSGTRLTVV.

J is TRBJ2-1 and V is TRBV5-1; 10 nucleotides match TRBD2. The V gene's germline CDR1 is SGHRS and CDR2 YFSETQ. The length of the CDR3 is 15 residues. The V gene end was trimmed by 6 bases and the J gene end by 0 bases; junction bases not matched to a gene: 3. CDR3 nucleotide sequence: TGCGCCAGCACCCTAGCGGGAGTCTCCTACAATGAGCAGTTCTTC. Translation: CASTLAGVSYNEQFF.

This chain joins TRBV19 and TRBJ1-1, with D possibly TRBD1 on 5 matching bases. Germline V lookup: CDR1 LNHDA, CDR2 SQIVND (reference sequence). This CDR3 comprises 16 residues. The V end was cut by 6 bases, the J end by 4 bases, with 21 bases between. CDR3 bases: TGTGCCAGTAGATTACTACGGGGACGGACGGGCACTGAAGCTTTCTTT. Translation gives CASRLLRGRTGTEAFF.

The chain is built from TRBV6-4 and TRBJ1-1, with D tentatively TRBD1 (5 bases). The V end was cut by 5 bases, the J end by 8 bases, with 15 bases between. The CDR3 runs to 13 residues. The V gene's germline CDR1 is MRHNA and CDR2 SNTAGT. The CDR3 protein is CASSSSQGREAFF. In DNA, the CDR3 is TGTGCCAGCAGTTCGTCCCAGGGCCGGGAAGCTTTCTTT.

The chain joins TRBV9 to TRBJ2-1; D remains ambiguous. Trimming removed 3 bases from V and 0 bases from J, with 16 bases in between. The germline V gene has CDR1 SGDLS and CDR2 YYNGEE. CDR3 length: 17 amino acids. CDR3 sequence: CASSGPEPRSSYNEQFF. The CDR3 DNA is TGTGCCAGCAGCGGGCCCGAGCCCCGCAGCTCCTACAATGAGCAGTTCTTC. The variable domain in full, with the rest retrieved from reference TRBV9 and TRBJ2-1, is DSGVTQTPKHLITATGQRVTLRCSPRSGDLSVYWYQQSLDQGLQFLIQYYNGEERAKGNILERFSAQQFPDLHSELNLSSLELGDSALYFCASSGPEPRSSYNEQFFGPGTRLTVL.

This clone came up once. The rearrangement uses TRBV7-2 and TRBJ2-5; maybe TRBD1 (6 bases). The CDR3 runs to 15 residues. The germline CDR1 and CDR2 sequences are SGHTA and FQGNSA. V shed 1 base and J shed 2 bases, with 11 bases lying between them. For the CDR3, the DNA is TGTGCCAGCAGCTTAGTGCCTGGACAGCAAGAGACCCAGTACTTC. Translated, it gives CASSLVPGQQETQYF.

V is TRBV5-4 and J is TRBJ2-7; maybe TRBD2 (6 bases). The length of the CDR3 is 14 residues. Trimming removed 2 bases from V and 6 bases from J, with 15 bases in between. Germline CDR1 is SGHNT and CDR2 is YYREEE (reference sequence). Here the CDR3 reads CASSFSRRGGEQYF. CDR3 DNA: TGTGCCAGCAGCTTTAGTCGGAGGGGCGGCGAGCAGTACTTC. Full variable domain (missing parts from reference TRBV5-4 and TRBJ2-7): ETGVTQSPTHLIKTRGQQVTLRCSSQSGHNTVSWYQQALGQGPQFIFQYYREEENGRGNFPPRFSGLQFPNYSSELNVNALELDDSALYLCASSFSRRGGEQYFGPGTRLTVT.

V usage is TRBV15 and J usage is TRBJ2-3; D is possibly TRBD1 (5 bases). The CDR3 totals 16 residues. The germline CDR1 and CDR2 sequences are LNHNV and YYDKDF (reference sequence). The V end lost 5 bases, the J end lost 0 bases, and 15 bases lay between the germline ends. CDR3 DNA: TGTGCCACCAGCCCTTCCCAGACAGCTAGCACAGATACGCAGTATTTT. Translating it yields CATSPSQTASTDTQYF.

The CDR3 spells CASSLRTGGHTEAFF. Here the CDR3 DNA reads TGTGCCAGCAGCCTGAGGACAGGGGGGCACACTGAAGCTTTCTTT. The V call is TRBV14, the J call TRBJ1-1, with TRBD1 matching 10 bases. The V gene end was trimmed by 4 bases and the J gene end by 3 bases; junction bases not matched to a gene: 5. The CDR3 has 15 amino acids. CDR1 SGHDN and CDR2 FVKESK come from the germline V gene.

The chain joins TRBV6-4 to TRBJ2-1; TRBD1 matches 9 bases. The CDR3 is 15 residues long. Germline V lookup: CDR1 MRHNA, CDR2 SNTAGT. After removal of 3 bases from V and 8 bases from J, the junction contained 8 bases not matched to a gene. DNA for the CDR3: TGTGCCAGCAGTGAACAGGGGGCCCCCGGGGATGAGCAGTTCTTC. It is translated as CASSEQGAPGDEQFF.

The J gene is TRBJ1-3, the V gene TRBV7-9, with D possibly matching TRBD1 (6 bases). This CDR3 is 14 amino acids long. Germline-derived CDR1 and CDR2 are SEHNR and FQNEAQ (reference sequence). Trimming took off 4 bases at V and 2 bases at J, with 9 bases between the two ends. Written as DNA, the CDR3 is TGTGCCAGCAGCTCCGCAGGGGCTGGAAACACCATATATTTT. Protein: CASSSAGAGNTIYF.

The rearrangement uses TRBV11-2 and TRBJ2-1, with TRBD2 matching over 11 bases. Unmatched junction bases numbered 4, after V lost 1 base and J lost 5 bases. This CDR3 region has 16 residues. Per germline, CDR1 SGHAT and CDR2 FQNNGV. This CDR3 is CASSLVGLAANNEQFF. CDR3 coding DNA: TGTGCCAGCAGCTTAGTGGGACTAGCGGCAAACAATGAGCAGTTCTTC.

CDR3 in DNA: TGTGCCAGCAGTACCCAAACAGCCTTCTATGGCTACACCTTC. Its translation: CASSTQTAFYGYTF. The rearrangement joins TRBV6-5 to TRBJ1-2; no reliable D call. Germline V gene data show CDR1 as MNHEY and CDR2 as SVGAGI. The CDR3 is 14 residues long. Trimming took off 5 bases at V and 4 bases at J, with 14 bases between the two ends.

This chain joins TRBV30 and TRBJ2-1; 9 bases are a match to TRBD2. Germline trimming cut 0 bases from V and 6 bases from J; bases unmatched to any gene: 6. Looked up from germline, CDR1 is GTSNPN and CDR2 is SVGIG (reference sequence). This CDR3 spans 15 amino acids. In DNA form, the CDR3 reads TGTGCCTGGAGTGTTTGGCTAGCGGGGCGCAATGAGCAGTTCTTC. It specifies CAWSVWLAGRNEQFF.

The V gene is TRBV7-3, the J gene TRBJ2-5; D may be TRBD2 (6 bases). Trimming stripped 2 bases from V and 1 base from J, with 11 bases between. CDR1 and CDR2 from the germline V gene are SGHTA and FQGTGA. The CDR3 extends over 15 amino acids. In nucleotides, the CDR3 is TGTGCCAGCAGCTTATGGGCTAGCGTCCAAGAGACCCAGTACTTC. This sequence encodes CASSLWASVQETQYF.

This clone occurred once. V and J are TRBV5-1 and TRBJ2-3, with 7 bases matching TRBD1. The CDR3 runs 17 residues. The junction had 15 bases not matched to a gene; V was cut back by 4 bases and J by 4 bases. CDR1 SGHRS and CDR2 YFSETQ come from the germline V gene. CDR3 residues: CASSRDPGGVGPDTQYF. CDR3 sequence (DNA): TGCGCCAGCAGCCGAGACCCAGGGGGAGTGGGCCCAGATACGCAGTATTTT.

This chain uses TRBV6-5 with TRBJ1-3, with 7 positions matching TRBD1. There are 13 residues in the CDR3. J gave up 7 bases and V 6 bases, and 6 bases lay outside the gene matches. The germline CDR1 and CDR2 sequences are MNHEY and SVGAGI. The CDR3, as DNA: TGTGCCAGCAGCTGGGACAGCGCCAACACCATATATTTT. It specifies CASSWDSANTIYF.

The DNA for the CDR3 is TGTGCCAGCAGCTTGAGTTCGACGGTGACATATGGCTACACCTTC. Protein product: CASSLSSTVTYGYTF. V and J are TRBV11-2 and TRBJ1-2; D is unresolved. V dropped 3 bases and J dropped 5 bases, with 16 bases sitting between them. The CDR3 extends over 15 amino acids. The germline gives CDR1 SGHAT, CDR2 FQNNGV.

In nucleotides, the CDR3 is TGTGCCAGCTCACCAGTGGGACAGCATAATTCACCCCTCCACTTT. Protein product: CASSPVGQHNSPLHF. The rearrangement uses TRBV18 and TRBJ1-6; 7 nucleotides match TRBD1. Trimming removed 2 bases from V and 5 bases from J; junction bases left unmatched: 3. Germline CDR1 reads KGHSH; CDR2 reads LQKENI. CDR3 length: 15 amino acids.